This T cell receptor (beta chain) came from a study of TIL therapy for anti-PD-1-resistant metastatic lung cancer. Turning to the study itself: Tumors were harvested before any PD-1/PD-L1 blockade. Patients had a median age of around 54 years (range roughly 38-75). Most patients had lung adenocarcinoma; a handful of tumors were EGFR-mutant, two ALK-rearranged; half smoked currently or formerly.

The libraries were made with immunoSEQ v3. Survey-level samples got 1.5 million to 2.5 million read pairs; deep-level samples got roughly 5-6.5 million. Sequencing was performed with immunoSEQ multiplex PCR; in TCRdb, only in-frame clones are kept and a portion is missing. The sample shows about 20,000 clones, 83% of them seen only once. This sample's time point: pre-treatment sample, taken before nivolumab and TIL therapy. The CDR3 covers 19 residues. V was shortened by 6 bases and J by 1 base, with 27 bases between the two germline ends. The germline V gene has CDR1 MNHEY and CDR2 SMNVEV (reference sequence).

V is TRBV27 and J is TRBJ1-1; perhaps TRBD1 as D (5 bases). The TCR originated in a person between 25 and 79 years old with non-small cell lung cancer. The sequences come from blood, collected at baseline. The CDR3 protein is CASRGDGGVSLSSNTEAFF. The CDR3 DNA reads TGTGCCAGCAGAGGGGATGGCGGGGTCTCGCTTAGCTCGAACACTGAAGCTTTCTTT.